Listed below are T cell receptor beta chains from one sample, sequenced in a study of glioma-infiltrating T cells. In TCRdb, the multiplex PCR reads were re-called with MiXCR into one record per CDR3 protein. The repertoire includes approximately 140,000 distinct CDR3 sequences, 24% of them detected once, and approximately 26% sits in the top ten. Sequenced sample: glioma tissue, nonneoplastic brain tissue, or PBMCs (not recorded which). These receptors were obtained from a human donor with low-grade glioma or glioblastoma, undergoing nonglioma brain surgery, or in good health (not recorded which). CDR3s include the opening cysteine and the closing phenylalanine or tryptophan. The D gene is left open where the match is weak. Size is stated for part of the rows, as once, few or many counts, or as a class when the clone is expanded.

>TRBJ1-2|TRBD1|TRBV27|.|14
CASSLSGTGYGYTF
TGTGCCAGCAGTTTATCTGGGACAGGGTATGGCTACACCTTC
>TRBJ2-3|.|TRBV6-1|many|12
CASSPTSDTQYF
TGTGCCAGCAGCCCAACATCAGATACGCAGTATTTT
>TRBJ2-5|.|TRBV27|.|11
CASGPGETQYF
TGTGCCAGTGGACCCGGAGAGACCCAGTACTTC
>TRBJ1-6|TRBD1|TRBV11-2|.|15
CASPTQGARNSPLHF
TGTGCCAGCCCCACCCAGGGGGCAAGGAATTCACCCCTCCACTTT
>TRBJ2-5|.|TRBV5-1|once|13
CASSTGQKETQYF
TGCGCCAGCAGCACAGGACAGAAAGAGACCCAGTACTTC
>TRBJ2-1|TRBD2|TRBV18|.|16
CASSPRTSGGYNEQFF
TGTGCCAGCTCACCGCGGACTAGCGGGGGCTACAATGAGCAGTTCTTC
>TRBJ2-5|.|TRBV5-4|.|16
CASSLSRALDQETQYF
TGTGCCAGCAGCTTGTCCAGGGCCCTGGATCAAGAGACCCAGTACTTC
>TRBJ1-5|.|TRBV15|many|15
CATSPGLTDDQPQHF
TGTGCCACCAGCCCAGGGTTGACGGACGATCAGCCCCAGCATTTT
>TRBJ2-6|.|TRBV7-2|.|17
CASSLVGTGGGANVLTF
TGTGCCAGCAGCTTAGTGGGCACTGGGGGGGGGGCCAACGTCCTGACTTTC
>TRBJ2-5|.|TRBV7-9|many|15
CASSSPRGRQETQYF
TGTGCCAGCAGCTCACCCCGAGGCAGGCAAGAGACCCAGTACTTC
>TRBJ2-5|TRBD2|TRBV12-3/TRBV12-4|.|16
CASSQDLAGLFETQYF
TGTGCCAGCAGCCAAGACCTAGCGGGCCTATTTGAGACCCAGTACTTC
>TRBJ2-3|.|TRBV5-1|.|14
CASSLLESTDTQYF
TGCGCCAGCAGCTTACTAGAGAGCACAGATACGCAGTATTTT
>TRBJ2-1|.|TRBV6-5|.|15
CASISHASSYNERFF
TGTGCCAGCATCTCACATGCGAGCTCCTACAATGAGCGGTTCTTC
>TRBJ2-1|.|TRBV3-1|.|14
CASSPRSAPNEQFF
TGTGCCAGCAGCCCGAGGTCCGCCCCCAATGAGCAGTTCTTC
>TRBJ2-1|.|TRBV28|many|15
CASSPPARVHNEQFF
TGTGCCAGCAGTCCACCCGCCCGGGTCCACAATGAGCAGTTCTTC
>TRBJ2-5|.|TRBV6-1|many|9
CASGLTQYF
TGTGCCAGCGGGTTAACCCAGTACTTC
>TRBJ2-3|TRBD2|TRBV6-6|.|17
CASSYSGLAGFTATQYF
TGTGCCAGCAGTTACTCGGGCCTAGCGGGGTTCACAGCTACGCAGTATTTT
>TRBJ2-5|TRBD2|TRBV5-1|.|15
CASSQLAGGQETQYF
TGCGCCAGCAGCCAACTAGCGGGGGGCCAAGAGACCCAGTACTTC
>TRBJ2-1|TRBD2|TRBV7-2|many|15
CASSFSSGSYNEQFF
TGTGCCAGCAGCTTCTCTAGCGGGTCCTACAATGAGCAGTTCTTC
>TRBJ2-3|.|TRBV19|.|12
CASSIMADTQYF
TGTGCCAGTAGTATTATGGCAGATACGCAGTATTTT
>TRBJ2-3|TRBD1|TRBV2|.|13
CASGTGGEDTQYF
TGTGCCAGCGGGACAGGGGGCGAAGATACGCAGTATTTT
>TRBJ2-1|.|TRBV28|many|15
CASISQDSSYNEQFF
TGTGCCAGCATCTCCCAAGATAGCTCCTACAATGAGCAGTTCTTC